This paragraph reports one T cell receptor (beta chain). The antigen it binds to is not known. No qualities accompany the bases; no much larger clone lies one base away. The sample belongs to a study of blood T cell repertoires in COVID-19 (dated by TCRdb to between 2020 and 2021). With respect to the entire study: The collaborator samples originated in the United States, Italy and Spain and spanned the acute and convalescent phases of COVID-19. The material from the prospective study consisted of cDNA or gDNA derived from T cells, B-cell-depleted T cells, or PBMCs. HLA class I and class II types, where available, came from metadata supplied by the sample provider rather than from assay-based typing. Samples came from the ongoing ImmuneRACE study (first 160 participants) plus 1,254 subjects from 6 global collaborators. The repertoires were released in a freely available public database meant as a resource for research on the immune response to SARS-CoV-2. Subjects who had been exposed to COVID-19, were actively infected with it, or had recovered from it provided the deeply sampled blood TCRbeta repertoires that made up the dataset. Nearly every sample came with metadata listing a de-identified subject ID, COVID-19 status, age in years and sex. General conclusions and limits of the study: The quantity of clinical and demographic metadata differed by source and by participant and was supplied without curation.

TCRbeta CDR3 regions were amplified from genomic DNA using the immunoSEQ Assay, a bias-controlled multiplex PCR. The published analysis was carried out like this. The number of nucleated cells in each sample was estimated from the amplification of reference gene primers within the assay. Sequence reads were collapsed and filtered to measure the absolute abundance of every unique TCRbeta CDR3 rearrangement. Productive Simpson clonality was computed per sample as the square root of Simpson's diversity index over productive rearrangements. TCRdb carries this immuneACCESS record with in-frame sequences only. Its versions omit some clonotypes, under half of them owing to an unresolved V gene in the studies checked, with the rest unexplained. The V and J calls and clone size are taken from that table; D and trimming were inferred from the DNA. The sample data list approximately 8,000 clones, and over 70% of these were observed just once. Of the sample, about a sixth falls within the top ten clones.

Trimming accounts for 4 bases at V and 5 bases at J, while the number of junction bases matched to no gene is 7. The germline V gene encodes CDR1 MNHEY and CDR2 SMNVEV (reference sequence). From its cysteine to its phenylalanine, the CDR3 spans 16 amino acids. Only the CDR3 DNA is retained, 48 bases long and in frame from the first base. Each collaborating institution followed its own protocols to collect whole blood in K2EDTA tubes. For TCRbeta analysis, collaborators shipped samples as frozen whole blood, isolated PBMCs, or DNA extracted from either of those sample types. The chain employs TRBV27 and TRBJ2-5; 13 middle bases align to TRBD2. The TCR comes from a human donor in a cohort sampled during active COVID-19. The sequencing sample was made of peripheral blood. CDR3 reads: CASSSGLAGRVETQYF. The DNA is TGTGCCAGCAGTTCGGGACTAGCGGGAAGAGTGGAGACCCAGTACTTC.